The clone carrying this T cell receptor (beta chain) was observed a handful of times. These data originate in a study of control samples from healthy donors and cancer patients. This CDR3 has 15 amino acids. Trimming removed 6 bases from V and 0 bases from J; junction bases left unmatched: 2. CDR1 and CDR2 (germline): SNHLY, FYNNEI. Profiling relied on immunoSEQ multiplex PCR, and the TCRdb table lists in-frame clones only, not all of them. The sample records approximately 100,000 clones, more than 70% being singletons. This receptor was taken from a middle-aged woman in good health. The sequenced sample was blood. This sequence joins TRBV2 and TRBJ2-1; 10 bases align to TRBD2. The CDR3 bases are TGTGCCAGCAGAGAGCGGGGGGGCTCCTACAATGAGCAGTTCTTC. Its protein product is CASRERGGSYNEQFF.